This entry concerns a single T cell receptor beta chain. Its target is not known. The data derive from a study of T cell responses to AZD1222 COVID-19 vaccine. With 2 bases removed from V and 1 base from J, the gap between germline ends came to 3 bases. The length of the CDR3 is 13 residues. Germline lookup yields CDR1 LNHDA and CDR2 SQIVND (reference sequence). Clones were sequenced by immunoSEQ multiplex PCR, and TCRdb holds only the in-frame ones, with some missing. The sample contains roughly 100,000 clones, almost 90% of which appear only once. Findings of the study overall: Spike-wide coverage was observed for vaccine-associated CD4 TCRs, with dominant responses at 160-218 and 743-854. Donors were mostly white British, more females; clonal diversity possibly underestimated. Spike-specific TCR breadth and depth both grew after two AZD1222 doses.

Sequenced here: peripheral blood, sampled on day 0 of AZD1222 vaccination. The TCR comes from an adult in good health. This sequence joins TRBV19 and TRBJ1-5; no reliable D call. The CDR3 sequence: CASSIQSNQPQHF. In DNA, the CDR3 is TGTGCCAGTAGTATACAGAGCAATCAGCCCCAGCATTTT.